This record concerns one T cell receptor (beta chain) sequence. Participants' reported clinical history set cohort assignment. This specimen belongs to a study of blood T cell repertoires in COVID-19. Study-level information: The study drew acute and convalescent COVID-19 samples from the United States, Italy and Spain.

The junction had 10 bases not matched to a gene; V was cut back by 4 bases and J by 2 bases. The CDR3 consists of 16 residues. From germline, CDR1 is MGHRA and CDR2 YSYEKL. Original processing methods: By means of reference gene primer amplification, nucleated cell counts were estimated. Measured with immunoSEQ multiplex PCR; TCRdb has only the in-frame clones, and not every one. V, J and clone size were drawn from that table, and D and trimming were deduced from the DNA. Of a few hundred thousand clones in the sample, roughly 89% are singletons; the top ten hold about a tenth. This sequence was found in a man younger than 35 with acute COVID-19. The J gene is TRBJ1-2, the V gene TRBV4-1; 7 nucleotides line up with TRBD1. Sequenced material: PBMCs or T cells enriched from blood (not recorded which). The CDR3 here is CASSPFAGQKNYGYTF. The CDR3 region has the DNA TGCGCCAGCAGCCCATTCGCGGGACAGAAAAACTATGGCTACACCTTC.